These 24 T cell receptor beta chains share one sample of origin, sequenced in a study of response to subunit inactivated influenza vaccine. TCRdb recomputed calls from the RT-PCR reads with MiXCR, one row per CDR3 protein. The table has just under 550,000 distinct CDR3 sequences, around a quarter seen once. These data also formed part of another study, on T cells expressing NK-cell markers. That work adds: 5'RACE template switching with UMIs generated TCR beta cDNA.

Here the sequenced sample was CD4+ T cells sorted from PBMCs, taken about 11 days after vaccination. The receptors here all came from a man aged 50 to 59 who received an inactivated influenza vaccine.

In this sample, this clonotype turned up a few times. This chain joins TRBV14 and TRBJ2-3, with D maybe TRBD1 (6 bases). The V gene lost 4 bases and the J gene lost 6 bases, with 14 bases spanning the gap. CDR3 size: 14 residues. Per the germline V gene, CDR1 is SGHDN and CDR2 is FVKESK. The CDR3 here is CASSLNTGSDTQYF. The CDR3 DNA reads as TGTGCCAGCAGCCTAAATACAGGGTCGGATACGCAGTATTTT.

This chain connects TRBV12-3 or TRBV12-4 to TRBJ2-1, with TRBD1 as a possible D gene (6 bases). The CDR3 has 13 amino acids. Trimming removed 9 bases from V and 0 bases from J, with 9 bases in between. DNA of the CDR3: TGTGCCAGTGGACAGAGCTCCTACAATGAGCAGTTCTTC. Translating gives CASGQSSYNEQFF.

This clonotype has just a few counts. The chain has TRBV20-1 and TRBJ2-5; TRBD2 agrees at 11 bases. V lost 3 bases, J lost 5 bases, and 5 bases stayed unmatched. Germline CDR1 and CDR2: DFQATT and SNEGSKA (reference sequence). The CDR3 sequence is 14 residues long. The CDR3 region is CSARIAGGPETQYF. CDR3 sequence (DNA): TGCAGTGCTAGGATAGCGGGGGGGCCGGAGACCCAGTACTTC.

V is TRBV6-2 or TRBV6-3 and J is TRBJ2-5; tentatively, D is TRBD2 (5 bases). Germline V gene lookup returns CDR1 MNHEY and CDR2 SVGEGT. Trimming removed 2 bases at V and 4 bases at J, with 11 bases between. The CDR3 contains 14 residues. The CDR3 DNA reads TGTGCCAGCAGTTACGGGAGCATTCCAGAGACCCAGTACTTC. Its translation: CASSYGSIPETQYF.

The rearrangement links TRBV10-3 to TRBJ1-1; D is unresolved. The germline V gene has CDR1 ENHRY and CDR2 SYGVKD. Trimming shortened V by 7 bases and J by 1 base, and 10 bases separated the two germline ends. The CDR3 extends over 13 amino acids. DNA of the CDR3: TGTGCCATCACCCAGAATCCGAACACTGAAGCTTTCTTT. This translates into CAITQNPNTEAFF.

A few counts support this clonotype. This sequence joins TRBV20-1 and TRBJ1-6; perhaps TRBD1 as D (6 bases). V was shortened by 5 bases and J by 8 bases, with 13 bases between the two germline ends. Germline lookup yields CDR1 DFQATT and CDR2 SNEGSKA (reference sequence). This CDR3 is built from 13 residues. CDR3 sequence (DNA): TGCAGTGCTGGAGGGGGTCCGGATTCACCCCTCCACTTT. This translates into CSAGGGPDSPLHF.

This chain uses TRBV20-1 with TRBJ2-7; a possible D gene is TRBD2 (6 bases). The CDR3 contains 13 residues. Germline-derived CDR1 and CDR2 are DFQATT and SNEGSKA (reference sequence). The ends were cut back, 6 bases at V and 7 bases at J, with 19 bases in the middle. The CDR3 sequence is CSATGTPVLEQYF. In DNA, the CDR3 is TGCAGTGCAACCGGGACTCCCGTTCTAGAGCAGTACTTC.

The chain has TRBV5-1 and TRBJ2-5; TRBD1 is a possible D gene (7 bases). The V and J ends lost 0 bases and 5 bases respectively, with 14 bases between them. The CDR3 extends over 15 amino acids. CDR1 is SGHRS and CDR2 is YFSETQ in the germline V gene. The CDR3 protein is CASSLETGRWETQYF. The CDR3 DNA reads TGCGCCAGCAGCTTGGAGACAGGGAGGTGGGAGACCCAGTACTTC. Using reference TRBV5-1 and TRBJ2-5 for the parts outside the CDR3, the full variable domain is KAGVTQTPRYLIKTRGQQVTLSCSPISGHRSVSWYQQTPGQGLQFLFEYFSETQRNKGNFPGRFSGRQFSNSRSEMNVSTLELGDSALYLCASSLETGRWETQYFGPGTRLLVL.

The V call is TRBV10-3, the J call TRBJ1-4; a weak D match, TRBD1 (5 bases). The CDR3 extends over 15 amino acids. Germline assignment: CDR1 ENHRY and CDR2 SYGVKD. Deletions cut 4 bases from V and 1 base from J, with 10 bases between. This chain's CDR3 is CAISGGVETNEKLFF. The DNA of the CDR3 is TGTGCCATCAGTGGGGGGGTGGAAACTAATGAAAAACTGTTTTTT.

This chain joins TRBV20-1 and TRBJ2-1, with 7 bases identical to TRBD2. CDR1 is DFQATT and CDR2 is SNEGSKA in the germline V gene (reference sequence). Trimming removed 6 bases from V and 1 base from J; junction bases left unmatched: 9. This CDR3 is built from 15 residues. The CDR3 is CSAQGGRESYNEQFF. The CDR3, as DNA: TGCAGTGCCCAGGGAGGGCGGGAATCCTACAATGAGCAGTTCTTC.

V and J are TRBV7-9 and TRBJ1-2; D is uncertain. The V end lost 4 bases, the J end lost 6 bases, and 6 bases lay between the germline ends. The germline CDR1 and CDR2 sequences are SEHNR and FQNEAQ (reference sequence). The CDR3 totals 11 residues. CDR3 DNA: TGTGCCAGCAGCTATTCGAATGGCTACACCTTC. It translates to CASSYSNGYTF.

The chain uses TRBV5-1 and TRBJ2-1, with 9 positions matching TRBD2. In germline, CDR1 is SGHRS, CDR2 YFSETQ. The CDR3 covers 15 residues. The trim removed 3 bases at V and 6 bases at J, leaving 7 bases unmatched. The CDR3 nucleotides are TGCGCCAGCAGCTCGCCGGGACTAGCTGGCAATGAGCAGTTCTTC. This gives the protein CASSSPGLAGNEQFF.

The V and J genes are TRBV3-1 and TRBJ2-1; D perhaps matches TRBD2 (5 bases). V dropped 4 bases and J dropped 9 bases, with 10 bases sitting between them. The CDR3 totals 12 residues. Germline CDR1 reads LGHDT; CDR2 reads YNNKEL (reference sequence). CDR3 region: CASSPRGSEQFF. In DNA form, the CDR3 reads TGTGCCAGCAGCCCTCGAGGGTCTGAGCAGTTCTTC.

This clonotype has just a few counts. The rearrangement joins TRBV6-6 to TRBJ1-6, with D maybe TRBD1 (6 bases). The CDR3 extends over 13 amino acids. CDR1 MNHNY and CDR2 SVGAGI come from the germline V gene (reference sequence). V was pared by 8 bases and J by 6 bases, with 11 bases between. DNA for the CDR3: TGTGCCAGCGGAACACAGGGTAATTCACCCCTCCACTTT. This codes for CASGTQGNSPLHF.

Comments on this clonotype: This may be a read error, as it is one base from a much larger clone. The chain's CDR3 is CASSPTWTGSEKLFF. The CDR3 DNA sequence: TGTGCCAGCAGCCCGACCTGGACAGGGTCGGAAAAACTGTTTTTT. The gene calls are TRBV7-2 and TRBJ1-4; 8 bases fit TRBD1. The CDR3 consists of 15 residues. Trimming at V came to 5 bases and at J to 8 bases, leaving 10 bases not matched to a gene. CDR1 and CDR2 (germline): SGHTA, FQGNSA.

This clonotype was seen a handful of times. The rearrangement links TRBV27 to TRBJ2-2, with D perhaps matching TRBD2 (5 bases). Trimming removed 5 bases from V and 0 bases from J, with 19 bases in between. Germline CDR1 and CDR2: MNHEY and SMNVEV (reference sequence). The length of the CDR3 is 18 residues. CDR3 sequence reads: CASSPDPDWYANTGELFF. As DNA, the CDR3 is TGTGCCAGCAGTCCTGATCCGGACTGGTACGCGAACACCGGGGAGCTGTTTTTT.

The chain recombines TRBV20-1 with TRBJ2-7; D remains ambiguous. Between the trimmed V and J ends, which lost 3 bases and 5 bases, there was a span of 11 bases. The CDR3 loop spans 12 amino acids. Germline V CDR1 and CDR2: DFQATT, SNEGSKA (reference sequence). CDR3 DNA: TGCAGTGCTAGTAACTTCTTGGACGAGCAGTACTTC. The encoded protein is CSASNFLDEQYF.

The chain carries TRBV12-3 or TRBV12-4 and TRBJ2-5; the match to TRBD1 covers 8 bases. This CDR3 has 14 residues. Trimming at V came to 3 bases and at J to 6 bases, leaving 6 bases not matched to a gene. Here the CDR3 DNA reads TGTGCCAGCAGTTTGGACAGGGCGGGACAGACCCAGTACTTC. It is translated as CASSLDRAGQTQYF.

This clonotype was counted only a few times. This rearrangement joins TRBV28 to TRBJ2-5, with 7 bases fitting TRBD2. CDR1 MDHEN and CDR2 SYDVKM come from the germline V gene. CDR3 length: 14 residues. Trimming took 5 bases from V and 6 from J; bases not matched to a gene: 9. CDR3 DNA sequence: TGTGCCAGCAGTGGGGCCCCCGGGGGGAAGACCCAGTACTTC. Translated: CASSGAPGGKTQYF.

This clonotype was counted only a few times. This chain joins TRBV5-1 and TRBJ2-1, with D perhaps TRBD2 (7 bases). Germline assignment: CDR1 SGHRS and CDR2 YFSETQ. The CDR3 extends over 16 amino acids. The ends were cut back, 0 bases at V and 3 bases at J, with 13 bases in the middle. The CDR3: CASSLARGANYNEQFF. In DNA, the CDR3 is TGCGCCAGCAGCTTGGCTCGGGGGGCGAACTACAATGAGCAGTTCTTC. Drawing the rest from reference TRBV5-1 and TRBJ2-1, the complete variable domain is KAGVTQTPRYLIKTRGQQVTLSCSPISGHRSVSWYQQTPGQGLQFLFEYFSETQRNKGNFPGRFSGRQFSNSRSEMNVSTLELGDSALYLCASSLARGANYNEQFFGPGTRLTVL.

The V call is TRBV7-9, the J call TRBJ2-5, with D tentatively TRBD2 (7 bases). V was trimmed by 4 bases and J by 5 bases, leaving 23 bases between them. Germline-derived CDR1 and CDR2 are SEHNR and FQNEAQ (reference sequence). The CDR3 has 17 amino acids. The CDR3 loop is CASSSSPLGGRRETQYF. DNA for the CDR3: TGTGCCAGCAGCTCCTCCCCGTTGGGGGGGCGGAGGGAGACCCAGTACTTC.

This chain uses TRBV29-1 with TRBJ2-1, with 7 nucleotides matching TRBD2. CDR1 is SQVTM and CDR2 is ANQGSEA in the germline V gene. The trim removed 4 bases at V and 9 bases at J, leaving 6 bases unmatched. CDR3 length equals 12 residues. CDR3 loop: CSVGAAGVEQFF. Written as DNA, the CDR3 is TGCAGCGTTGGCGCGGCGGGAGTTGAGCAGTTCTTC.

The chain employs TRBV4-1 and TRBJ2-2; a weak D match, TRBD2 (6 bases). The CDR3 spans 15 residues. Germline-derived CDR1 and CDR2 are MGHRA and YSYEKL. V lost 4 bases, J lost 4 bases, and 13 bases lay in between. CDR3 nucleotides: TGCGCCAGCAGCCTAGCCTCGGGGGTCACCGGGGAGCTGTTTTTT. The encoded protein is CASSLASGVTGELFF.

The V and J genes are TRBV11-2 and TRBJ2-3, with D possibly being TRBD2 (5 bases). The CDR3 is 15 residues long. The germline V and J ends were trimmed by 1 base and 4 bases, with 12 bases remaining between them. Germline V gives CDR1 SGHAT, CDR2 FQNNGV. The CDR3 region has the DNA TGTGCCAGCAGCTTAGGCGAGGGAATGGCAGATACGCAGTATTTT. Its translation: CASSLGEGMADTQYF.